This passage covers 10 T cell receptor beta chains from one sample sequenced in a study of OX40 agonist ivuxolimab in advanced cancers. Clones were read by immunoSEQ multiplex PCR, and TCRdb kept only the in-frame ones, dropping some. The sample lists fewer than 65,000 clones, approximately 94% occurring once. Sequences were derived from CD4+ or CD8+ T cells sorted from blood, sampled in a trial of the OX40 agonist ivuxolimab. These receptors were taken from an adult with an advanced solid tumor such as melanoma, head and neck, liver or kidney cancer.

In its sample, this clone is medium-sized. This chain links TRBV7-9 with TRBJ2-5; 11 bases map to TRBD2. With 6 bases clipped from V and 1 base from J, the junction kept 7 bases outside the gene matches. This CDR3 contains 16 residues. Germline V lookup: CDR1 SEHNR, CDR2 FQNEAQ (reference sequence). CDR3 residues: CASSSGLAGFQETQYF. Written as DNA, the CDR3 is TGTGCCAGCAGTTCCGGACTAGCGGGTTTCCAAGAGACCCAGTACTTC. The full variable domain, its missing parts supplied by reference TRBV7-9 and TRBJ2-5, is DTGVSQNPRHKITKRGQNVTFRCDPISEHNRLYWYRQTLGQGPEFLTYFQNEAQLEKSRLLSDRFSAERPKGSFSTLEIQRTEQGDSAMYLCASSSGLAGFQETQYFGPGTRLLVL.

The chain is built from TRBV29-1 and TRBJ2-7; 8 positions match TRBD2. The J segment lost 0 bases and the V segment lost 0 bases, leaving 4 bases of the junction unmatched. The CDR3 loop spans 15 amino acids. CDR1 SQVTM and CDR2 ANQGSEA come from the germline V gene. This chain's CDR3 is CSVEDLAGSSYEQYF. The DNA for the CDR3 is TGCAGCGTTGAAGATTTAGCGGGATCCTCCTACGAGCAGTACTTC.

The V and J genes are TRBV7-9 and TRBJ2-7; D is possibly TRBD2 (5 bases). The CDR3 contains 13 residues. The ends were cut back, 8 bases at V and 3 bases at J, with 14 bases in the middle. Germline values: CDR1 SEHNR, CDR2 FQNEAQ (reference sequence). In DNA, the CDR3 is TGTGCCAGCTCCGAAGAGCGGAACTACGAGCAGTACTTC. This encodes CASSEERNYEQYF.

The sample holds one count of this clone. The gene calls are TRBV15 and TRBJ1-5; weak D call: TRBD1 (6 bases). The V gene's germline CDR1 is LNHNV and CDR2 YYDKDF (reference sequence). Between the trimmed V and J ends, which lost 1 base and 2 bases, there was a span of 21 bases. The CDR3 is made up of 19 amino acids. CDR3 region: CATSRVPPVGTWGNQPQHF. The CDR3 DNA reads as TGTGCCACCAGCAGAGTTCCCCCGGTGGGGACATGGGGCAATCAGCCCCAGCATTTT.

This chain connects TRBV27 to TRBJ2-2; D gene ambiguous. Trimming cost V 5 bases and J 8 bases, with 12 bases left between them. The germline gives CDR1 MNHEY, CDR2 SMNVEV (reference sequence). The CDR3 has 13 residues. CDR3 protein: CASSTIGTGELFF. The CDR3 DNA follows: TGTGCCAGCAGTACCATCGGTACTGGGGAGCTGTTTTTT.

The gene calls are TRBV9 and TRBJ2-7; the D call may be TRBD1 or TRBD2 (5 bases each). With 0 bases removed from V and 2 bases from J, the gap between germline ends came to 12 bases. This CDR3 has 15 residues. Per germline, CDR1 SGDLS and CDR2 YYNGEE. This chain's CDR3 is CASSVGRDATYEQYF. As DNA, the CDR3 is TGTGCCAGCAGCGTAGGTAGGGACGCAACCTACGAGCAGTACTTC.

The rearrangement links TRBV7-2 to TRBJ2-3; a weak D match, TRBD1 (6 bases). The CDR3 loop spans 15 amino acids. Germline V gives CDR1 SGHTA, CDR2 FQGNSA. The V end was cut by 5 bases, the J end by 0 bases, with 12 bases between. Here the CDR3 DNA reads TGTGCCAGCAGCCCCTGGACAGTCAGCACAGATACGCAGTATTTT. Translation gives CASSPWTVSTDTQYF. The entire variable domain, with the rest obtained from reference TRBV7-2 and TRBJ2-3, is as follows: GAGVSQSPSNKVTEKGKDVELRCDPISGHTALYWYRQSLGQGLEFLIYFQGNSAPDKSGLPSDRFSAERTGGSVSTLTIQRTQQEDSAVYLCASSPWTVSTDTQYFGPGTRLTVL.

This chain connects TRBV7-2 to TRBJ2-3; D call uncertain. The CDR3 has 15 residues. Germline CDR1 reads SGHTA; CDR2 reads FQGNSA. V lost 1 base, J lost 1 base, and 9 bases lay in between. In nucleotides, the CDR3 is TGTGCCAGCAGCTTAGTGATAAGTGGCACAGATACGCAGTATTTT. Residues: CASSLVISGTDTQYF.

This chain's CDR3 is CASTGQGSYGYTF. The CDR3 region has the DNA TGTGCCAGCACCGGACAGGGTTCCTATGGCTACACCTTC. The chain employs TRBV6-5 and TRBJ1-2; 8 positions agree with TRBD1. This CDR3 contains 13 residues. Trimming at V came to 7 bases and at J to 4 bases, leaving 5 bases not matched to a gene. In germline, CDR1 is MNHEY, CDR2 SVGAGI.

In this sample, this clone turned up once. This chain joins TRBV7-9 and TRBJ2-7, with 7 bases fitting TRBD1. Germline CDR1 SEHNR, CDR2 FQNEAQ (reference sequence). Germline trimming cut 6 bases from V and 2 bases from J; bases unmatched to any gene: 4. The CDR3 is made up of 13 amino acids. The CDR3 DNA reads TGTGCCAGCAGGGACGGACAGGCCTACGAGCAGTACTTC. Amino acids: CASRDGQAYEQYF.